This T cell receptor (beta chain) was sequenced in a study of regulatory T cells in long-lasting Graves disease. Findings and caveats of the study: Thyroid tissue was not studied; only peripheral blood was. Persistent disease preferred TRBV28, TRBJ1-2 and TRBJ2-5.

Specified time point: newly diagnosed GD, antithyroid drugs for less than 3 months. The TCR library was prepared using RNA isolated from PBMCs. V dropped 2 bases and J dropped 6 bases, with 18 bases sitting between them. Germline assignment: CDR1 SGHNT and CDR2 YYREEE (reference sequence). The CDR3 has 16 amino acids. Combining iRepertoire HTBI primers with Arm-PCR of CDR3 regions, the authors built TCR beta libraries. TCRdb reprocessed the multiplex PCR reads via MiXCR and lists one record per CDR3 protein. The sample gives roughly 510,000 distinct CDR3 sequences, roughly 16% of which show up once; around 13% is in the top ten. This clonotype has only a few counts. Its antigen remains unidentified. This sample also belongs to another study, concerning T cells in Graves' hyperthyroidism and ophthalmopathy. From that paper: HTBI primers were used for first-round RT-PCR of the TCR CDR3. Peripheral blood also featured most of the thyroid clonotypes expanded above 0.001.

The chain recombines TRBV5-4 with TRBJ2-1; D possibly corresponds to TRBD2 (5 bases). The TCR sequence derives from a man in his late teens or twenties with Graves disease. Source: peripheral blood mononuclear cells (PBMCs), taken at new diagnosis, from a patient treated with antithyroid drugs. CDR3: CASSLISGENTNEQFF. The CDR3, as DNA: TGTGCCAGCAGCTTAATCAGCGGAGAGAATACCAATGAGCAGTTCTTC. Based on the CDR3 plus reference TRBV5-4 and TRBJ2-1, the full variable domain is ETGVTQSPTHLIKTRGQQVTLRCSSQSGHNTVSWYQQALGQGPQFIFQYYREEENGRGNFPPRFSGLQFPNYSSELNVNALELDDSALYLCASSLISGENTNEQFFGPGTRLTVL.